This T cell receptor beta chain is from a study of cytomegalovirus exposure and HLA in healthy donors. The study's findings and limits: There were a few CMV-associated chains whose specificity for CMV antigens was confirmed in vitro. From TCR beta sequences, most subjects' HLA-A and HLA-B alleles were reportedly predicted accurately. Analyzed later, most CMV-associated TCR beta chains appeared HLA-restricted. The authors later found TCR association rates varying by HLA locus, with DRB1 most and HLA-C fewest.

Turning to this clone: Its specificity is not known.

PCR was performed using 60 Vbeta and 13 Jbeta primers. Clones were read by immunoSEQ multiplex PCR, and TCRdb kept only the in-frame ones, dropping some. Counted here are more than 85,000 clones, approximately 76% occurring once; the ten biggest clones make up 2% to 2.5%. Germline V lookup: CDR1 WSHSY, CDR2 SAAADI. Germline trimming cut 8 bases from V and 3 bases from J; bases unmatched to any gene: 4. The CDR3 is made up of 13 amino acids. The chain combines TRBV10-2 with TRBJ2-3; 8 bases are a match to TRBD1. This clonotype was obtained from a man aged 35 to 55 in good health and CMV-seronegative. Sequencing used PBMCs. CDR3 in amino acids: CASGQGETDTQYF. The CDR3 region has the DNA TGCGCCAGCGGACAGGGAGAGACAGATACGCAGTATTTT.